Included here is one T cell receptor beta chain sequence, with context. The antigen is unknown. The authors built TCR beta libraries using iRepertoire HTBI primers and Arm-PCR of CDR3 regions. TCRdb called the multiplex PCR reads again in MiXCR, with one record for every CDR3 protein. This sample has 550,000 to 650,000 distinct CDR3 sequences; roughly 16% occur once, and the top ten carry approximately 12%. Time point given: newly diagnosed GD, antithyroid drugs for less than 3 months. PBMC-extracted RNA yielded the TCR library. This CDR3 contains 16 residues. With 4 bases clipped from V and 4 bases from J, the junction kept 10 bases outside the gene matches. Germline CDR1 reads DFQATT; CDR2 reads SNEGSKA (reference sequence). These data belong to a study of regulatory T cells in long-lasting Graves disease. Study results and caveats: There were preferences for TRBV28, TRBJ1-2 and TRBJ2-5 in persistent disease.

These same records also appear under a second study, on T cells in Graves' hyperthyroidism and ophthalmopathy. This second report adds: A 13 V-J model separated ophthalmopathy from stable hyperthyroidism.

This chain joins TRBV20-1 and TRBJ2-3, with TRBD1 matching 11 bases. Sequencing was performed on peripheral blood mononuclear cells (PBMCs), taken at new diagnosis, from a patient treated with antithyroid drugs. The clonotype was recovered from a man younger than 30 with Graves disease. Here the CDR3 DNA reads TGCAGTGCTAAGGACAGGGGGCGGCCTGGGCCAGATACGCAGTATTTT. Amino acid sequence: CSAKDRGRPGPDTQYF.